Listed here are 12 T cell receptor beta chains from one sample, sequenced in a study of T cell responses to AZD1222 COVID-19 vaccine. Clones were read by immunoSEQ multiplex PCR, and TCRdb kept only the in-frame ones, dropping some. Seen here are 70,000 to 90,000 clones, approximately 89% observed once, and the top ten hold around 2%. Sequenced material: peripheral blood, taken on day 0 of AZD1222 vaccination. The receptors were gathered from an adult in good health.

V and J are TRBV4-2 and TRBJ2-1; the D gene could be TRBD1 or TRBD2 (5 bases each). Germline values: CDR1 LGHNA, CDR2 YNFKEQ. V lost 4 bases and J 5 bases, leaving 15 bases between the germline ends. The CDR3 is made up of 15 amino acids. The CDR3 DNA follows: TGTGCCAGCAGCCTCGGGACGTCGGTAGACAATGAGCAGTTCTTC. As protein: CASSLGTSVDNEQFF.

This clone was detected once. The rearrangement joins TRBV6-5 to TRBJ2-2; no clear D gene. The germline V and J ends were trimmed by 4 bases and 5 bases, with 14 bases remaining between them. In germline, CDR1 is MNHEY, CDR2 SVGAGI. CDR3 length: 15 amino acids. This CDR3 reads CASSSTWRRTGELFF. The CDR3 DNA sequence: TGTGCCAGCAGTTCCACGTGGCGGCGAACCGGGGAGCTGTTTTTT.

V is TRBV5-4 and J is TRBJ2-7; D possibly uses TRBD1 or TRBD2 (6 bases each). The germline V gene has CDR1 SGHNT and CDR2 YYREEE (reference sequence). The germline V and J ends were trimmed by 4 bases and 6 bases, with 20 bases remaining between them. This CDR3 is built from 15 residues. Written as DNA, the CDR3 is TGTGCCAGCAGCCCGGGTAGGGGGAGGCGGGGCGAGCAGTACTTC. It codes for CASSPGRGRRGEQYF. Based on the CDR3 plus reference TRBV5-4 and TRBJ2-7, the full variable domain is ETGVTQSPTHLIKTRGQQVTLRCSSQSGHNTVSWYQQALGQGPQFIFQYYREEENGRGNFPPRFSGLQFPNYSSELNVNALELDDSALYLCASSPGRGRRGEQYFGPGTRLTVT.

This clone has only a few counts. V gene TRBV15 combines with J gene TRBJ1-5, with D unresolved. V shed 1 base and J shed 0 bases, with 7 bases lying between them. The germline CDR1 and CDR2 sequences are LNHNV and YYDKDF (reference sequence). This CDR3 spans 15 amino acids. The CDR3 nucleotides are TGTGCCACCAGCAGAGGTGAAGTTAGCAATCAGCCCCAGCATTTT. Protein: CATSRGEVSNQPQHF.

This rearrangement joins TRBV18 to TRBJ2-5; TRBD2 agrees at 13 bases. Trimming removed 0 bases from V and 4 bases from J; junction bases left unmatched: 2. CDR1 and CDR2 (germline): KGHSH, LQKENI. The CDR3 covers 16 residues. The CDR3 nucleotides read TGTGCCAGCTCACCACCGGGACTAGCGGGACCAGAGACCCAGTACTTC. It translates to CASSPPGLAGPETQYF.

This clone has a single count. This sequence joins TRBV11-2 and TRBJ2-5; 7 nucleotides line up with TRBD2. This CDR3 contains 16 residues. The J segment lost 2 bases and the V segment lost 2 bases, leaving 8 bases of the junction unmatched. CDR1 SGHAT and CDR2 FQNNGV come from the germline V gene. The CDR3 protein is CASSLNIGGGQETQYF. The CDR3 DNA sequence: TGTGCCAGCAGCTTAAACATCGGCGGGGGACAAGAGACCCAGTACTTC.

The V call is TRBV7-9, the J call TRBJ1-1; the D is unclear. CDR1 and CDR2 from the germline V gene are SEHNR and FQNEAQ (reference sequence). The length of the CDR3 is 14 residues. With 3 bases removed from V and 5 bases from J, the gap between germline ends came to 13 bases. The CDR3 region is CASSLEGLGTEAFF. The CDR3 DNA reads as TGTGCCAGCAGCTTGGAAGGCCTGGGGACTGAAGCTTTCTTT.

The J gene is TRBJ2-4, the V gene TRBV4-3; TRBD1 or TRBD2 may be the D gene (6 bases each). With 0 bases removed from V and 7 bases from J, the gap between germline ends came to 28 bases. CDR1 is LGHNA and CDR2 is YSLEER in the germline V gene. The CDR3 covers 20 residues. The CDR3 nucleotides read TGCGCCAGCAGCCAAGATTTTTGGGAAGGGGGGCAGCCTCTCGGGAACATTCAGTACTTC. As protein: CASSQDFWEGGQPLGNIQYF.

The V and J genes are TRBV7-6 and TRBJ2-1; D possibly corresponds to TRBD2 (6 bases). V lost 3 bases and J lost 3, with 12 bases in between. The germline CDR1 and CDR2 sequences are SGHVS and FNYEAQ. The CDR3 covers 15 residues. CDR3 amino acids: CASSLMSGDYNEQFF. CDR3 sequence (DNA): TGTGCCAGCAGCTTGATGTCGGGGGACTACAATGAGCAGTTCTTC.

The chain uses TRBV18 and TRBJ1-5; D unresolved. CDR1 is KGHSH, CDR2 LQKENI, per germline. CDR3 length: 15 amino acids. V was trimmed by 3 bases and J by 5 bases, leaving 14 bases between them. The CDR3 nucleotides read TGTGCCAGCTCACCCGGCGGTGAGGACTATCAGCCCCAGCATTTT. Its protein is CASSPGGEDYQPQHF.

The chain is built from TRBV20-1 and TRBJ1-1; unclear D gene. Trimming removed 7 bases from V and 12 bases from J, with 18 bases in between. This CDR3 is 11 amino acids long. CDR1 is DFQATT, CDR2 SNEGSKA, per germline (reference sequence). CDR3 bases: TGCAGTGTCCCGACGGGCCGAAGGACTTTCTTT. Translation gives CSVPTGRRTFF.

V and J are TRBV5-5 and TRBJ2-1; D not resolved. CDR3 length: 15 amino acids. V was shortened by 0 bases and J by 2 bases, with 9 bases between the two germline ends. Germline CDR1 and CDR2: SGHKS and YYEKEE (reference sequence). The CDR3 loop reads CASSLGWKTYNEQFF. The CDR3 nucleotides read TGTGCCAGCAGCTTGGGCTGGAAAACCTACAATGAGCAGTTCTTC.